The clone carrying this T cell receptor (beta chain) was seen just once. The data originate from a study of shared clonotypes between healthy human individuals. Study-level background: Those who served as donors were a couple of women and a few men between the ages of 18 and 49.

Trimming left V 1 base short and J 4 bases short, with 3 bases between. Looked up from germline, CDR1 is SGHRS and CDR2 is YFSETQ. The CDR3 is 11 residues long. Per the original methods: For the immunoSEQ data, sequences were junction-only without quality scores, so filtering differed. Assay: immunoSEQ multiplex PCR; the TCRdb copy retains only in-frame clones and omits some. V and J calls and clone size are as listed in that table; D and trimming were resolved from the DNA. Altogether around 510,000 clones are present, 95% to 96% being singletons, with the ten largest covering about 0.059%. This TCR came from a woman younger than 45 in good health. J is TRBJ2-7 and V is TRBV5-1; D gene uncertain. Sequenced material: naive CD4+ T cells sorted from blood. Subset here: CD45RA+ positively selected. The CDR3 coding sequence is TGCGCCAGCAGCTTGATGTACGAGCAGTACTTC. It specifies CASSLMYEQYF.